This T cell receptor beta chain was observed in a study of early T cells in non-severe SARS-CoV-2 infection. On the study more broadly: The study sequenced bulk RNA from unsorted whole blood, with chains unpaired. Study-wide points: The study's VDJdb matching favored anti-spike CD8 responses and missed private and CD4 specificities.

Worth noting for this clonotype: Its antigen is as yet unknown.

Unique molecular identifier tags were affixed to discrete cDNA molecules. Using its own MiXCR run on the 5' RACE reads, TCRdb lists one record per CDR3 protein. Of 50,000 to 70,000 distinct CDR3 sequences in the sample, 9.5% to 15% were seen once. The TCR sequence derives from an adult who was a healthcare worker with PCR-confirmed SARS-CoV-2 infection or an uninfected control (not recorded which). The sequenced sample consisted of whole blood.

The CDR3 DNA sequence: TGTGCCAGCAGCTCCCACAGGGATACGCAGTATTTT. Residues: CASSSHRDTQYF. The chain links TRBV13 to TRBJ2-3; possible D gene TRBD1, 5 bases. V was pared by 4 bases and J by 6 bases, with 8 bases between. The germline V gene has CDR1 PRHDT and CDR2 FYEKMQ (reference sequence). The CDR3 runs to 12 residues. Combining the CDR3 with reference TRBV13 and TRBJ2-3 gives the whole variable domain AAGVIQSPRHLIKEKRETATLKCYPIPRHDTVYWYQQGPGQDPQFLISFYEKMQSDKGSIPDRFSAQQFSDYHSELNMSSLELGDSALYFCASSSHRDTQYFGPGTRLTVL.